The 23 T cell receptor beta chains below were found in one sample sequenced in a study of T cell changes during pregnancy in multiple sclerosis. Data came from immunoSEQ multiplex PCR; TCRdb stores just in-frame clones and leaves some out. The table has roughly 53,000 clones, 85% to 95% seen once; the top ten hold about 0.67%. Material: CD4+ T cells from peripheral blood mononuclear cells, obtained in the third trimester of pregnancy. The receptors derive from a female donor with multiple sclerosis, enrolled in a pregnancy study.

This clone was seen only a few times. The chain has TRBV6-1 and TRBJ1-5, with a possible D match to TRBD1 (6 bases). The CDR3 has 13 residues. Germline CDR1 MNHNS, CDR2 SASEGT. V was shortened by 4 bases and J by 5 bases, with 9 bases between the two germline ends. The CDR3 reads CASSGSGDQPQHF. The DNA of the CDR3 is TGTGCCAGCAGTGGGTCAGGGGATCAGCCCCAGCATTTT.

The chain recombines TRBV28 with TRBJ1-1; possible D gene TRBD1, 6 bases. The V and J ends lost 3 bases and 0 bases respectively, with 14 bases between them. CDR1 is MDHEN, CDR2 SYDVKM, per germline. The CDR3 is 16 residues long. The CDR3 region has the DNA TGTGCCAGCAGTTTTGGCGACAGGCCCATGAACACTGAAGCTTTCTTT. It encodes CASSFGDRPMNTEAFF.

About this clone itself: At one end the junction does not follow the germline gene, possibly because of a read error. The chain is built from TRBV7-7 and TRBJ2-2; D is unclear. Germline CDR1 SSHAT, CDR2 FNYEAQ (reference sequence). The CDR3 length is 16 residues. CDR3 loop: CASSQSAQQNTGELFF. CDR3 DNA: TGTGCTAGCAGCCAATCGGCACAGCAGAACACCGGGGAGCTGTTTTTT.

The chain uses TRBV4-2 and TRBJ2-5; 7 positions agree with TRBD2. The CDR3 runs 17 residues. CDR1 is LGHNA, CDR2 YNFKEQ, per germline. Germline trimming cut 1 base from V and 5 bases from J; bases unmatched to any gene: 13. The chain's CDR3 is CASSQGPLGGGWETQYF. The CDR3 bases are TGTGCCAGCAGCCAAGGCCCTCTGGGGGGAGGGTGGGAGACCCAGTACTTC.

This chain links TRBV28 with TRBJ2-6, with a possible D match to TRBD1 (5 bases). Germline V gene data show CDR1 as MDHEN and CDR2 as SYDVKM. This CDR3 region has 17 residues. Trimming left V 6 bases short and J 4 bases short, with 19 bases between. This CDR3 is CASSTHPSGAGANVLTF. In DNA, the CDR3 is TGTGCCAGCAGCACCCACCCCTCTGGGGCGGGGGCCAACGTCCTGACTTTC.

The count of this clone is one. The chain joins TRBV7-2 to TRBJ2-2; D perhaps matches TRBD2 (6 bases). The CDR3 length is 13 residues. Between the trimmed V and J ends, which lost 5 bases and 5 bases, there was a span of 9 bases. Germline values: CDR1 SGHTA, CDR2 FQGNSA. For the CDR3, the DNA is TGTGCCAGCAGCGCACTAGCTACCGGGGAGCTGTTTTTT. This codes for CASSALATGELFF.

This chain uses TRBV7-9 with TRBJ1-2; a weak D match, TRBD1 (6 bases). Trimming left V 1 base short and J 5 bases short, with 11 bases between. In germline, CDR1 is SEHNR, CDR2 FQNEAQ (reference sequence). The CDR3 is 14 amino acids. The DNA for the CDR3 is TGTGCCAGCAGCTTAGACAGGGCCGCGTATGGCTACACCTTC. It translates to CASSLDRAAYGYTF. Looking up the rest from reference TRBV7-9 and TRBJ1-2 gives the full variable domain: DTGVSQNPRHKITKRGQNVTFRCDPISEHNRLYWYRQTLGQGPEFLTYFQNEAQLEKSRLLSDRFSAERPKGSFSTLEIQRTEQGDSAMYLCASSLDRAAYGYTFGSGTRLTVV.

The chain couples TRBV28 to TRBJ1-5; no firm D call. Germline assignment: CDR1 MDHEN and CDR2 SYDVKM. The length of the CDR3 is 12 residues. The ends were cut back, 8 bases at V and 4 bases at J, with 9 bases in the middle. DNA of the CDR3: TGTGCCAGCCGAGGGCCAAATCAGCCCCAGCATTTT. Translating gives CASRGPNQPQHF.

The V gene is TRBV5-1, the J gene TRBJ2-2; D is undetermined. Germline V lookup: CDR1 SGHRS, CDR2 YFSETQ. CDR3 length equals 12 residues. Trimming shortened V by 4 bases and J by 7 bases, and 8 bases separated the two germline ends. Here the CDR3 reads CASSRPGGELFF. For the CDR3, the DNA is TGCGCCAGCAGCCGCCCGGGCGGGGAGCTGTTTTTT.

V gene TRBV19 combines with J gene TRBJ2-7; 10 bases agree with TRBD2. Germline-derived CDR1 and CDR2 are LNHDA and SQIVND (reference sequence). V lost 5 bases to trimming and J lost 6 bases; unmatched junction nucleotides: 13. The CDR3 consists of 16 residues. CDR3 amino acids: CASSSQSGRARGEQYF. The CDR3 DNA is TGTGCCAGTAGTTCCCAAAGCGGGAGGGCCCGAGGCGAGCAGTACTTC.

V and J are TRBV28 and TRBJ2-2; D is perhaps TRBD1 (5 bases). CDR1 is MDHEN and CDR2 is SYDVKM in the germline V gene. CDR3 length equals 16 residues. Trimming took 6 bases from V and 3 from J, leaving 17 bases between them. The CDR3 DNA sequence: TGTGCCAGCAGACTCTCGACAGTTGGGTACACCGGGGAGCTGTTTTTT. Translating it yields CASRLSTVGYTGELFF.

The J gene is TRBJ2-3, the V gene TRBV7-6; TRBD2 matches at 9 bases. V was clipped by 0 bases and J by 6 bases; unmatched bases: 10. Looked up from germline, CDR1 is SGHVS and CDR2 is FNYEAQ. The CDR3 is 17 amino acids. The CDR3 DNA is TGTGCCAGCAGCTTAGCCTCTAGCGGGGCTACGGCCGATACGCAGTATTTT. Translated: CASSLASSGATADTQYF.

This rearrangement joins TRBV7-2 to TRBJ2-5; 11 positions agree with TRBD2. The CDR3 runs 16 residues. Germline assignment: CDR1 SGHTA and CDR2 FQGNSA. J lost 4 bases, V lost 5 bases, and 9 bases had no gene match. CDR3 coding DNA: TGTGCCAGCAGCAAAAATCCACTAGCGGGAGTAGAGACCCAGTACTTC. Translated: CASSKNPLAGVETQYF.

CDR3 nucleotides: TGTGCCAGCAGTTTATTGACTAGCGGGACCTACGAGCAGTACTTC. Translated: CASSLLTSGTYEQYF. The gene calls are TRBV28 and TRBJ2-7, with 11 bases that match TRBD2. After removal of 1 base from V and 2 bases from J, the junction contained 1 base not matched to a gene. Per the germline V gene, CDR1 is MDHEN and CDR2 is SYDVKM. The CDR3 totals 15 residues. Full variable domain (remainder filled in from reference TRBV28 and TRBJ2-7): DVKVTQSSRYLVKRTGEKVFLECVQDMDHENMFWYRQDPGLGLRLIYFSYDVKMKEKGDIPEGYSVSREKKERFSLILESASTNQTSMYLCASSLLTSGTYEQYFGPGTRLTVT.

The CDR3 region has the DNA TGTGCCAGCAGCTTACCAGTTACAGATACGCAGTATTTT. It specifies CASSLPVTDTQYF. The chain employs TRBV7-2 and TRBJ2-3; D gene unclear. The germline CDR1 and CDR2 sequences are SGHTA and FQGNSA. This CDR3 has 13 amino acids. Trimming left V 2 bases short and J 3 bases short, with 6 bases between.

The J gene is TRBJ2-3, the V gene TRBV7-3, with D maybe TRBD2 (6 bases). There are 15 residues in the CDR3. Trimming shortened V by 5 bases and J by 4 bases, and 16 bases separated the two germline ends. CDR1 SGHTA and CDR2 FQGTGA come from the germline V gene. As DNA, the CDR3 is TGTGCCAGCAGCCTCGGAAGTCGGGGGTCAGATACGCAGTATTTT. Protein: CASSLGSRGSDTQYF.

The rearrangement joins TRBV5-1 to TRBJ2-1, with TRBD2 matching 7 bases. From germline, CDR1 is SGHRS and CDR2 YFSETQ. The junction had 8 bases not matched to a gene; V was cut back by 0 bases and J by 8 bases. There are 15 residues in the CDR3. CDR3: CASSLGDQREDEQFF. As DNA, the CDR3 is TGCGCCAGCAGCTTGGGGGACCAGCGGGAAGATGAGCAGTTCTTC.

This clone was picked up a small number of times. The CDR3 coding sequence is TGTGCCAGCAGTTTCCGGGACAGGGTCTTGGCAGATACGCAGTATTTT. This translates into CASSFRDRVLADTQYF. The rearrangement uses TRBV28 and TRBJ2-3; 9 bases map to TRBD1. V lost 3 bases, J lost 4 bases, and 8 bases stayed unmatched. The CDR3 is made up of 16 amino acids. Germline V gene sequence: CDR1 MDHEN, CDR2 SYDVKM.

The V call is TRBV5-8, the J call TRBJ2-6, with D hard to call. The CDR3 covers 14 residues. Germline CDR1 is SGHTS and CDR2 is YDEGEE. V was cut by 5 bases and J by 0 bases, with 6 bases left in between. The CDR3 loop reads CASRAVSGANVLTF. The CDR3 region has the DNA TGTGCCAGCAGGGCCGTCTCTGGGGCCAACGTCCTGACTTTC.

This rearrangement joins TRBV18 to TRBJ2-5; tentative D call: TRBD1 (7 bases). The CDR3 runs to 15 residues. Germline values: CDR1 KGHSH, CDR2 LQKENI. The V and J ends lost 5 bases and 2 bases respectively, with 15 bases between them. CDR3: CASSAQGGRQETQYF. In DNA, the CDR3 is TGTGCCAGCTCAGCTCAGGGGGGAAGGCAAGAGACCCAGTACTTC.

V is TRBV5-4 and J is TRBJ1-3; D may be TRBD1 (5 bases). V shed 1 base and J shed 0 bases, with 8 bases lying between them. CDR3 size: 15 residues. Germline lookup yields CDR1 SGHNT and CDR2 YYREEE (reference sequence). CDR3 DNA: TGTGCCAGCAGCTTGTCAGGGTACTCTGGAAACACCATATATTTT. Residues: CASSLSGYSGNTIYF.

This clone is a singleton in its sample. The junction departs from germline at one end; a sequencing error may be responsible. This sequence joins TRBV10-3 and TRBJ2-7; 9 bases map to TRBD2. CDR3 size: 14 residues. From germline, CDR1 is ENHRY and CDR2 SYGVKD. CDR3 residues: CATSDLAGRDEQYF. The CDR3 region has the DNA TGTGCCACCAGTGACCTAGCGGGGAGGGACGAGCAGTACTTC.

This clone has only a few counts. This rearrangement joins TRBV30 to TRBJ1-4; a possible D gene is TRBD1 (5 bases). The CDR3 totals 12 residues. The V gene's germline CDR1 is GTSNPN and CDR2 SVGIG (reference sequence). V was trimmed by 6 bases and J by 5 bases, leaving 10 bases between them. Written as DNA, the CDR3 is TGTGCCTGCCATAGACAGAATGAAAAACTGTTTTTT. As protein: CACHRQNEKLFF.